These 29 T cell receptor beta chains share one sample of origin, sequenced in a study of blood T cell repertoires in COVID-19. Assay: immunoSEQ multiplex PCR; the TCRdb copy retains only in-frame clones and omits some. Of roughly 290,000 clones listed, around 87% are singletons. Sequenced: PBMCs or T cells enriched from blood (not recorded which). The receptors were sampled from a woman between 18 and 29 years old with acute COVID-19.

The CDR3, as DNA: TGTGCCAGCAGCACCGGGACTAGCCACAATGAGCAGTTCTTC. It is translated as CASSTGTSHNEQFF. The gene calls are TRBV7-9 and TRBJ2-1; 9 bases match TRBD2. The CDR3 runs to 14 residues. V was pared by 5 bases and J by 5 bases, with 4 bases of the junction left unmatched. Germline V CDR1 and CDR2: SEHNR, FQNEAQ (reference sequence).

The V and J genes are TRBV25-1 and TRBJ2-5, with 11 bases that match TRBD1. Per the germline V gene, CDR1 is MGHDK and CDR2 is SYGVNS. V shed 6 bases, J shed 2 bases, and the junction held 8 bases outside the gene matches. The CDR3 is made up of 16 amino acids. The CDR3 DNA reads TGTGCCAGCAGCCAAACAGGACAGGGGGCTCAAGAGACCCAGTACTTC. The encoded protein is CASSQTGQGAQETQYF.

CDR3 nucleotides: TGTGCCAGCAGCTTAGACCGTACGGGAGGGCCCCCCTACGAGCAGTACTTC. Translating gives CASSLDRTGGPPYEQYF. V usage is TRBV7-9 and J usage is TRBJ2-7, with 8 bases lining up with TRBD2. V gave up 1 base and J gave up 2 bases; unmatched junction bases: 10. There are 17 residues in the CDR3. Germline assignment: CDR1 SEHNR and CDR2 FQNEAQ (reference sequence).

This clone was detected only once. The chain joins TRBV10-1 to TRBJ2-5, with a weak D call TRBD2 (5 bases). CDR1 and CDR2 from the germline V gene are WNHNN and SYGVQD (reference sequence). The CDR3 loop spans 14 amino acids. Between the trimmed V and J ends, which lost 4 bases and 5 bases, there was a span of 14 bases. The CDR3 loop is CASSGDEGGETQYF. Here the CDR3 DNA reads TGCGCCAGCAGTGGGGATGAAGGCGGGGAGACCCAGTACTTC.

The chain joins TRBV3-1 (or the pseudogene TRBV3-2) to TRBJ2-3, with TRBD2 identical over 13 bases. V dropped 4 bases and J dropped 6; count of bases not matched to a gene: 19. The CDR3 is 20 amino acids. The germline gives CDR1 LGHDT, CDR2 YNNKEL (reference sequence). The DNA of the CDR3 is TGTGCCAGCAGCCCCCAAGGCCCCTTCCCAACTAGCGGGAGGGGGGATACGCAGTATTTT. Translated, it gives CASSPQGPFPTSGRGDTQYF.

V usage is TRBV27 and J usage is TRBJ1-2, with no clear D. Germline V lookup: CDR1 MNHEY, CDR2 SMNVEV (reference sequence). CDR3 length: 18 amino acids. Between the trimmed V and J ends, which lost 0 bases and 1 base, there was a span of 18 bases. CDR3 amino acids: CASSLSAGALGGNYGYTF. The DNA for the CDR3 is TGTGCCAGCAGTTTATCGGCGGGCGCTTTGGGCGGTAACTATGGCTACACCTTC.

V and J are TRBV5-8 and TRBJ2-3; perhaps TRBD2 as D (6 bases). Per the germline V gene, CDR1 is SGHTS and CDR2 is YDEGEE. The CDR3 length is 18 residues. Trimming removed 0 bases at V and 2 bases at J, with 19 bases between. CDR3: CASSLALASASPTDTQYF. The CDR3 DNA is TGTGCCAGCAGCTTGGCATTGGCTAGCGCCTCACCCACAGATACGCAGTATTTT.

A single count supports this clone. The rearrangement joins TRBV21-1 to TRBJ2-2; TRBD2 was called by the table and not checked on the DNA. TRBV21-1 is given as a pseudogene. The CDR3 sequence is 20 residues long. Here the CDR3 DNA reads TGTGCCAGCACCAACACCGGGAACCCTACTCCGATGGCGAACACCGGGGAGCTGTTTTTT. Translated: CASTNTGNPTPMANTGELFF.

Remarks on this clone: The CDR3 end shows no conserved phenylalanine or tryptophan, and so a read error is likely. The DNA is omitted, as the CDR3 cannot be located on it reliably, and the CDR3 follows TCRdb's listing. This chain connects TRBV9 to TRBJ1-4; the table calls TRBD1, which could not be checked here. Looked up from germline, CDR1 is SGDLS and CDR2 is YYNGEE. The CDR3 contains 12 residues when both ends are counted. CDR3 in amino acids: CASSSQAGQLSY.

The chain joins TRBV29-1 to TRBJ1-1; 8 nucleotides agree with TRBD1. Germline CDR1 is SQVTM and CDR2 is ANQGSEA. CDR3 length: 13 residues. V shed 7 bases and J 5 bases; nucleotides not matched to a gene: 9. The CDR3 bases are TGCAGCGGGACGGGACAGGTCTTAACTGAAGCTTTCTTT. This encodes CSGTGQVLTEAFF.

The V gene is TRBV27, the J gene TRBJ2-2, with D perhaps TRBD1 (5 bases). The ends were cut back, 3 bases at V and 6 bases at J, with 14 bases in the middle. Per germline, CDR1 MNHEY and CDR2 SMNVEV (reference sequence). CDR3 size: 15 residues. The CDR3 here is CASSFRQGGPGELFF. CDR3 in DNA: TGTGCCAGCAGTTTTAGGCAGGGCGGACCCGGGGAGCTGTTTTTT.

The V and J genes are TRBV4-1 and TRBJ1-1; tentatively, D is TRBD1 (5 bases). V was shortened by 4 bases and J by 0 bases, with 12 bases between the two germline ends. Per the germline V gene, CDR1 is MGHRA and CDR2 is YSYEKL. The CDR3 loop spans 15 amino acids. The CDR3 is CASSPQGTMNTEAFF. The CDR3 DNA follows: TGCGCCAGCAGCCCCCAGGGTACTATGAACACTGAAGCTTTCTTT.

This chain links TRBV30 with TRBJ2-7; D ambiguous. The ends were cut back, 3 bases at V and 0 bases at J, with 18 bases in the middle. This CDR3 region has 16 residues. In germline, CDR1 is GTSNPN, CDR2 SVGIG (reference sequence). The CDR3 here is CAWRPFFGGSSYEQYF. The DNA for the CDR3 is TGTGCCTGGAGACCCTTTTTTGGCGGCAGCTCCTACGAGCAGTACTTC.

The rearrangement joins TRBV5-1 to TRBJ2-7; D perhaps matches TRBD1 (6 bases). The CDR3 sequence is 14 residues long. The germline V and J ends were trimmed by 7 bases and 4 bases, with 18 bases remaining between them. CDR1 is SGHRS, CDR2 YFSETQ, per germline. The CDR3 DNA follows: TGCGCCAGCCAAGGACAGCCGAGAAGTTACGAGCAGTACTTC. Amino acid sequence: CASQGQPRSYEQYF.

The V gene is TRBV7-8, the J gene TRBJ2-1; 12 bases agree with TRBD2. V dropped 8 bases and J dropped 16; count of bases not matched to a gene: 15. Germline V gene sequence: CDR1 SGHVS, CDR2 FQNEAQ. The CDR3 length is 14 residues. The CDR3 coding sequence is TGTGCCAGCCATCGCCTAGCGGGAGGGACGGGTGTATTCTTC. Translating it yields CASHRLAGGTGVFF.

The chain uses TRBV5-1 and TRBJ2-1, with TRBD2 as a possible D gene (5 bases). From germline, CDR1 is SGHRS and CDR2 YFSETQ. There are 17 residues in the CDR3. Trimming cost V 0 bases and J 4 bases, with 17 bases left between them. CDR3 protein: CASSLVVAGRRYNEQFF. CDR3 nucleotide sequence: TGCGCCAGCAGCTTGGTAGTTGCGGGTCGAAGGTACAATGAGCAGTTCTTC. The entire variable domain, with the rest obtained from reference TRBV5-1 and TRBJ2-1, is as follows: KAGVTQTPRYLIKTRGQQVTLSCSPISGHRSVSWYQQTPGQGLQFLFEYFSETQRNKGNFPGRFSGRQFSNSRSEMNVSTLELGDSALYLCASSLVVAGRRYNEQFFGPGTRLTVL.

The J gene is TRBJ2-1, the V gene TRBV4-2, with 7 bases identical to TRBD1. V shed 1 base, J shed 2 bases, and the junction held 5 bases outside the gene matches. This CDR3 contains 16 residues. CDR1 is LGHNA, CDR2 YNFKEQ, per germline. CDR3 DNA sequence: TGTGCCAGCAGCCAAGGAATACAGGGGCCCTACAATGAGCAGTTCTTC. Encoded protein: CASSQGIQGPYNEQFF.

V is TRBV6-5 and J is TRBJ2-3; D is perhaps TRBD1 (6 bases). Germline values: CDR1 MNHEY, CDR2 SVGAGI. The length of the CDR3 is 15 residues. V was shortened by 6 bases and J by 2 bases, with 15 bases between the two germline ends. The CDR3 coding sequence is TGTGCCAGCAGGACAGGACTGGCACACACAGATACGCAGTATTTT. Protein sequence: CASRTGLAHTDTQYF.

The chain recombines TRBV6-5 with TRBJ2-7; no definite D call. V lost 4 bases to trimming and J lost 0 bases, with 4 bases between them. Germline lookup yields CDR1 MNHEY and CDR2 SVGAGI. The CDR3 covers 12 residues. CDR3: CASSSSSYEQYF. In DNA, the CDR3 is TGTGCCAGCAGTTCGAGCTCCTACGAGCAGTACTTC.

This clone occurred once. The chain has TRBV10-3 and TRBJ1-2, with D perhaps matching TRBD1 (5 bases). This CDR3 is 14 amino acids long. V gave up 2 bases and J gave up 2 bases, with 9 bases separating them. Germline assignment: CDR1 ENHRY and CDR2 SYGVKD. The CDR3 nucleotides read TGTGCCATCAGTGAGGGGCCAGGGAACTATGGCTACACCTTC. Its translation: CAISEGPGNYGYTF.

V is TRBV2 and J is TRBJ1-4, with a possible D match to TRBD1 (5 bases). The CDR3 sequence is 14 residues long. Germline values: CDR1 SNHLY, CDR2 FYNNEI. V was pared by 2 bases and J by 8 bases, with 12 bases between. CDR3 bases: TGTGCCAGCAGTGAAATAGGGGCGCGGGAAAAACTGTTTTTT. Amino acid sequence: CASSEIGAREKLFF.

The chain has TRBV7-2 and TRBJ2-7; TRBD1 agrees at 12 bases. CDR1 and CDR2 (germline): SGHTA, FQGNSA. V lost 5 bases, J lost 7 bases, and 9 bases stayed unmatched. There are 15 residues in the CDR3. The CDR3 nucleotides are TGTGCCAGCAGCCCTTCGGGACAGGGGGCCGGGGAGCAGTACTTC. Translated, it gives CASSPSGQGAGEQYF. Supplemented by reference TRBV7-2 and TRBJ2-7, the full variable domain reads GAGVSQSPSNKVTEKGKDVELRCDPISGHTALYWYRQSLGQGLEFLIYFQGNSAPDKSGLPSDRFSAERTGGSVSTLTIQRTQQEDSAVYLCASSPSGQGAGEQYFGPGTRLTVT.

The chain couples TRBV4-3 to TRBJ2-7; 7 bases line up with TRBD2. The CDR3 runs to 18 residues. V was clipped by 0 bases and J by 6 bases; unmatched bases: 17. The germline V gene encodes CDR1 LGHNA and CDR2 YSLEER. The CDR3 DNA reads as TGCGCCAGCAGCCAAGATGTGAAAGCAAGCGGGAAAGAGGGCGAGCAGTACTTC. Protein sequence: CASSQDVKASGKEGEQYF.

This clone has only one observation. J is TRBJ1-1 and V is TRBV30; possible D gene TRBD1, 5 bases. The CDR3 has 17 residues. From germline, CDR1 is GTSNPN and CDR2 SVGIG (reference sequence). Trimming pared 0 bases from V and 0 bases from J, leaving 17 bases between. In nucleotides, the CDR3 is TGTGCCTGGAGTGTACAAGGGGTGTTCAGGATGAACACTGAAGCTTTCTTT. Translating gives CAWSVQGVFRMNTEAFF.

The chain combines TRBV7-9 with TRBJ2-7, with a possible D match to TRBD2 (5 bases). This CDR3 spans 13 amino acids. Germline CDR1 SEHNR, CDR2 FQNEAQ (reference sequence). The V end lost 4 bases, the J end lost 5 bases, and 12 bases lay between the germline ends. This CDR3 reads CASSSTLVDEQYF. The CDR3 bases are TGTGCCAGCAGCTCCACACTAGTAGACGAGCAGTACTTC.

The V call is TRBV14, the J call TRBJ2-7; the D gene is possibly TRBD2 (5 bases). The CDR3 length is 17 residues. CDR1 and CDR2 (germline): SGHDN, FVKESK. V gave up 0 bases and J gave up 8 bases, with 23 bases separating them. Here the CDR3 DNA reads TGTGCCAGCAGCCAAGAGGTGGAGGTAGCGACCCTCAGGCAGCAGTACTTC. Its protein product is CASSQEVEVATLRQQYF.

The J gene is TRBJ2-7, the V gene TRBV27; the match to TRBD1 covers 9 bases. The CDR3 is 15 residues long. Germline CDR1 is MNHEY and CDR2 is SMNVEV (reference sequence). Unmatched junction bases numbered 8, after V lost 4 bases and J lost 4 bases. CDR3 nucleotide sequence: TGTGCCAGCAGTTCGCCGGACAGGGGAGCTTACGAGCAGTACTTC. This gives the protein CASSSPDRGAYEQYF.

Only one count was recorded for this clone. This CDR3 is also generated by other DNA sequences in the sample. The chain recombines TRBV27 with TRBJ2-7; 10 nucleotides line up with TRBD2. Germline CDR1 MNHEY, CDR2 SMNVEV (reference sequence). CDR3 length equals 14 residues. V lost 4 bases, J lost 2 bases, and 2 bases stayed unmatched. The CDR3, as DNA: TGTGCCAGCAGTTCAGGACTAGCGGCCTACGAGCAGTACTTC. This translates into CASSSGLAAYEQYF.

J is TRBJ1-1 and V is TRBV19; D gene uncertain. Trimming took off 5 bases at V and 4 bases at J, with 11 bases between the two ends. Germline values: CDR1 LNHDA, CDR2 SQIVND (reference sequence). CDR3 length equals 13 residues. CDR3 nucleotide sequence: TGTGCCAGTAGTGGGGAGGGCAGCACTGAAGCTTTCTTT. Its protein product is CASSGEGSTEAFF.